This T cell receptor beta chain is drawn from a study of CD8+ T cells in alopecia areata (dated by TCRdb to 2016 to 2019). Study-wide context: Treated patients were enrolled in an open-label pilot trial of oral tofacitinib at 5 to 10 mg twice daily for moderate-to-severe alopecia areata. Tofacitinib was administered for 6 to 18 months, and 6 months of follow-up off drug were then conducted to assess delayed response and recurrence. Biopsies were taken from tofacitinib-treated patients at baseline and at 4 and 24 weeks of treatment, and a later scalp biopsy was taken in several of the tofacitinib-treated patients. Human TCRbeta sequencing covered scalp tissue and sorted CD4+ and CD8+ peripheral blood T cells from patchy and totalis/universalis alopecia areata patients and healthy controls. Clonality in the scalp was compared among normal scalp (n=4), patchy alopecia areata scalp (n=8), and alopecia totalis/universalis scalp (n=8). TCRbeta CDR3 regions were amplified by immunoSEQ multiplex PCR using 35 Vbeta forward and 13 Jbeta reverse primers. The SALT score, which quantifies the percentage of affected scalp surface area, was used to measure disease severity in treated patients. High-throughput TCRbeta sequencing was used to examine T cell clonal expansion in alopecia areata in both the C3H/HeJ mouse model and human patients. RNA was obtained with the PAXgene miRNA kit for fixed scalp, the miRNeasy kit for PBMCs, and the RNeasy kit for mouse skin. Here is what the overall study found, with its caveats: TCR sequences shared between patients were less clear than in mice, possibly partly because of HLA diversity in the patient population. Resident alphabeta T cells in normal human skin are also sequenced, complicating scalp TCR repertoire analysis, unlike mouse skin dominated by gammadelta T cells. Tofacitinib significantly lowered scalp clonality and the number of expanded CD8+ clones among the top 100 scalp clones. Lesional scalp, especially in alopecia totalis/universalis, showed higher clonality and more expanded CD8+ clones than normal scalp, suggesting antigenic drive. Many expanded lesional clones were found to persist in scalp and blood during tofacitinib treatment, and relapse after treatment cessation may be partly explained by this persistence. Because the treated cohort was small and had just a single nonresponder, larger studies are needed to establish links between baseline CD8+ expansion and response.

The time point label for this specimen denotes: about 25 weeks on oral tofacitinib. The sample's treatment or condition label, in plain terms: oral pan-JAK inhibitor, 5-10 mg twice daily. Lesional scalp punch biopsies and peripheral blood were collected from alopecia areata patients. PBMCs were isolated by density centrifugation and stained for CD3, CD4 and CD8, after which CD4+ and CD8+ T cells were sorted on a FACSAria. The V end loses 2 bases and the J end loses 0 bases, and a stretch of 14 bases separates them. Inclusive of the bounding cysteine and phenylalanine, the CDR3 is 16 residues long. The entry retains the CDR3 DNA only, 48 bases that are in frame from base 1. The germline V gene gives CDR1 as SGHRS and CDR2 as YFSETQ. To note about this clone: The antigen it recognizes is unknown. Base qualities are missing; no much larger clone stands one base away.

The library relied on the immunoSEQ multiplex PCR assay. To provide template for TCR sequencing, every sample had RNA extracted and reverse transcribed into cDNA. First-strand cDNA was synthesized with SuperScript III using a 2:1 mix of oligo-dT and random hexamers. Amplification bias was assessed with a synthetic immune receptor repertoire, and residual bias was removed computationally. The original pipeline was this. Raw reads were preprocessed for error removal, and CDR3 was defined according to IMGT conventions as running from the conserved cysteine to phenylalanine. Clonality was calculated as 1 minus Shannon entropy normalized by log2 of the number of productive unique TCRs. Scalp TCRbeta sequences were cross-referenced with sorted blood CD4 and CD8 repertoires so that the CD4 or CD8 identity of scalp clones could be inferred. TCRdb stores this immuneACCESS table with in-frame sequences only. Part of the clones is absent; in the studies checked, under half of the shortfall reflects unresolved V genes, and no reason is known for the rest. V, J and clone size were drawn from that table, and D and trimming were deduced from the DNA. A total of 150,000 to 200,000 clones appear in this sample, about 60% of them only once. The ten largest clones represent about 14% of the sample.

The receptor chain draws on TRBV5-1 and TRBJ2-5; too little of a D gene remains to name it. This material consisted of CD4+ T cells sorted from blood, taken at week 24, from a patient treated with tofacitinib. The clonotype comes from a human donor with alopecia areata. The encoded CDR3 is CASSLRGQAYQETQYF. The DNA sequence is as follows: TGCGCCAGCAGCTTACGCGGCCAGGCGTACCAAGAGACCCAGTACTTC.